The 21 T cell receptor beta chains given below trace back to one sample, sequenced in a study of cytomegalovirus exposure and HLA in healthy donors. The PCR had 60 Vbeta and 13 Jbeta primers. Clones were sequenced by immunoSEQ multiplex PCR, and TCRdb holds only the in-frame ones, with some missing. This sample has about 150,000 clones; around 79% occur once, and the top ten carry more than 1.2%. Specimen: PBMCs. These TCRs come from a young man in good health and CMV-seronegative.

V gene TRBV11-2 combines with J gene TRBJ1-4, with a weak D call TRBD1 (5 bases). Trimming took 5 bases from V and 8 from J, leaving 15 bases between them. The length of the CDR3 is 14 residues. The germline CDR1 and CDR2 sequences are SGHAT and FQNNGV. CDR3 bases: TGTGCCAGCAGCCCCGTGGGGGGGGTAGAAAAACTGTTTTTT. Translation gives CASSPVGGVEKLFF.

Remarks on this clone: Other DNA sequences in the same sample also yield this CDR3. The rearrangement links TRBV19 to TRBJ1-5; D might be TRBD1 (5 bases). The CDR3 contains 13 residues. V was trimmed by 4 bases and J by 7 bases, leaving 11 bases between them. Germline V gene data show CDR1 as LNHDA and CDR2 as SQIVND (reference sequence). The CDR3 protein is CASSTQGGQPQHF. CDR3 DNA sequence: TGTGCCAGTAGTACCCAGGGCGGACAGCCCCAGCATTTT.

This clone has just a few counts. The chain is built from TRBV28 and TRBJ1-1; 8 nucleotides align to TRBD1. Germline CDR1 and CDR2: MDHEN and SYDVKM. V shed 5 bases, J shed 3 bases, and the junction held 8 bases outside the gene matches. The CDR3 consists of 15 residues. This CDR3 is CASSPRTGSHTEAFF. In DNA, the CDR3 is TGTGCCAGCAGTCCGCGGACAGGGAGTCACACTGAAGCTTTCTTT.

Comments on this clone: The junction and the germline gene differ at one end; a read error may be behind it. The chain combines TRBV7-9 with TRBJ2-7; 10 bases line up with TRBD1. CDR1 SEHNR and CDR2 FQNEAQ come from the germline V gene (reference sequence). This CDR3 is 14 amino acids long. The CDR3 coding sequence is TGTTCCAGCAGCTACTTCGGACAGGGGGGCGAGCAGTACTTC. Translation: CSSSYFGQGGEQYF.

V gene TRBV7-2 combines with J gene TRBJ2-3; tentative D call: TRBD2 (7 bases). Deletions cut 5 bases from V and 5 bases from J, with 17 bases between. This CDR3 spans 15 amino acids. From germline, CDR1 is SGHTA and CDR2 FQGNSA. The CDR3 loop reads CASSPSGGVGDTQYF. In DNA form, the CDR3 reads TGTGCCAGCAGCCCCTCGGGGGGCGTGGGAGATACGCAGTATTTT.

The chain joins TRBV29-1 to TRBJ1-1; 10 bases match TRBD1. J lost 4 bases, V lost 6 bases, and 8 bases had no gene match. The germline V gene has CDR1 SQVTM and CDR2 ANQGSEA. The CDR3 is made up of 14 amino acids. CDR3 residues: CSVSGTGEGTEAFF. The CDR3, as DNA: TGCAGCGTGTCCGGGACAGGGGAGGGCACTGAAGCTTTCTTT.

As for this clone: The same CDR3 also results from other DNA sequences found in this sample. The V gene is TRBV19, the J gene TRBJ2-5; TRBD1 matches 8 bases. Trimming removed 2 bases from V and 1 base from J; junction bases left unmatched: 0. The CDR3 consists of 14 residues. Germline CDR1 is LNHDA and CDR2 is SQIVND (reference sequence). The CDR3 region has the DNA TGTGCCAGTAGTATAACAGGGGGCCAAGAGACCCAGTACTTC. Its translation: CASSITGGQETQYF. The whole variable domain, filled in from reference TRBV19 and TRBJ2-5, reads DGGITQSPKYLFRKEGQNVTLSCEQNLNHDAMYWYRQDPGQGLRLIYYSQIVNDFQKGDIAEGYSVSREKKESFPLTVTSAQKNPTAFYLCASSITGGQETQYFGPGTRLLVL.

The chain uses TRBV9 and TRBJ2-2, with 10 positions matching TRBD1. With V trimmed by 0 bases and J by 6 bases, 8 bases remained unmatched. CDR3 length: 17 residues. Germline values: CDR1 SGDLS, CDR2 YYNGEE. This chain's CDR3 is CASSVGLRDRGPGELFF. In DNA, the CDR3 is TGTGCCAGCAGCGTAGGTCTCCGGGACAGGGGCCCCGGGGAGCTGTTTTTT.

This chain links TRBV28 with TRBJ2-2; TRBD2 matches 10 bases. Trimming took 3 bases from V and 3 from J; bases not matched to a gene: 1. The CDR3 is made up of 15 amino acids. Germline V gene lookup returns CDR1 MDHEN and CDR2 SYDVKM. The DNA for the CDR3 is TGTGCCAGCAGTTTTGGACTAGCGGACACCGGGGAGCTGTTTTTT. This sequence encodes CASSFGLADTGELFF.

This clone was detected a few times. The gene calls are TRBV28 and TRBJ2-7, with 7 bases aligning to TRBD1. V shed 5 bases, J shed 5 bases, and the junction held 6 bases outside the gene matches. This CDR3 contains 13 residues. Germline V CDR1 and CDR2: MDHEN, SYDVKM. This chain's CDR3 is CASSRQGQHEQYF. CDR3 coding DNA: TGTGCCAGCAGTCGCCAGGGACAGCACGAGCAGTACTTC.

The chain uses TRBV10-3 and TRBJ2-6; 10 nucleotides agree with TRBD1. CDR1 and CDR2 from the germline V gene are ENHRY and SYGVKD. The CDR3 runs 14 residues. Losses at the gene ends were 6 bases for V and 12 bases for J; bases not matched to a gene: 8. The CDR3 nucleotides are TGTGCCATCAGCGGGACAGGGGTTTTAAGCGTCCTGACTTTC. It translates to CAISGTGVLSVLTF.

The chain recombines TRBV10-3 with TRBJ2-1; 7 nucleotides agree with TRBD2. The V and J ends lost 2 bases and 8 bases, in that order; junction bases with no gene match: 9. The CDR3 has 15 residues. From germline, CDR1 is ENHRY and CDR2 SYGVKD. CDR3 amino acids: CAISEQAGTPDEQFF. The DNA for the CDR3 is TGTGCCATCAGTGAGCAAGCGGGGACTCCCGATGAGCAGTTCTTC.

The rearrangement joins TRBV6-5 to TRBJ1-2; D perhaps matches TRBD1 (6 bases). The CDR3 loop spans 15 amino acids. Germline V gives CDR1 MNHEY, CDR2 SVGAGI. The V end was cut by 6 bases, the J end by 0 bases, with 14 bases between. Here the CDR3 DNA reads TGTGCCAGCAGACAGGGTAGCATAGCTAACTATGGCTACACCTTC. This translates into CASRQGSIANYGYTF.

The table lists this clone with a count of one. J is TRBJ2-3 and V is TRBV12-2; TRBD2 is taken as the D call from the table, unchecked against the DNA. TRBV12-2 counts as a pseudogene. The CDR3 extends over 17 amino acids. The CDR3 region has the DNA TGTGCAAGTCGCTCCATACACGGGGCGGGAGCCCCAGATACGCAGTATTTT. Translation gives CASRSIHGAGAPDTQYF.

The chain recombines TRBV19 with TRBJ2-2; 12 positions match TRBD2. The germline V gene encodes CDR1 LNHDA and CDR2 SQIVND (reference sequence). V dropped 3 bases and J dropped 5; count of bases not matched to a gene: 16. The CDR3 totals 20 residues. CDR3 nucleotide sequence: TGTGCCAGTAGTATTCTCCCCATGCTAGCGGGAGGGAGGTGGACCGGGGAGCTGTTTTTT. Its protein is CASSILPMLAGGRWTGELFF. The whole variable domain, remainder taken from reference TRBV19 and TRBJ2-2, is DGGITQSPKYLFRKEGQNVTLSCEQNLNHDAMYWYRQDPGQGLRLIYYSQIVNDFQKGDIAEGYSVSREKKESFPLTVTSAQKNPTAFYLCASSILPMLAGGRWTGELFFGEGSRLTVL.

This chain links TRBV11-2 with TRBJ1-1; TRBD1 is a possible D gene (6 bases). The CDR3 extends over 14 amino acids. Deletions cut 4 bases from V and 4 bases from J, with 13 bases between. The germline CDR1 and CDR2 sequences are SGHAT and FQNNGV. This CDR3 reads CASSSPTGITEAFF. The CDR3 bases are TGTGCCAGCAGCTCACCGACAGGAATCACTGAAGCTTTCTTT. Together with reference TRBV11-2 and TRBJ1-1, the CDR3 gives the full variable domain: EAGVAQSPRYKIIEKRQSVAFWCNPISGHATLYWYQQILGQGPKLLIQFQNNGVVDDSQLPKDRFSAERLKGVDSTLKIQPAKLEDSAVYLCASSSPTGITEAFFGQGTRLTVV.

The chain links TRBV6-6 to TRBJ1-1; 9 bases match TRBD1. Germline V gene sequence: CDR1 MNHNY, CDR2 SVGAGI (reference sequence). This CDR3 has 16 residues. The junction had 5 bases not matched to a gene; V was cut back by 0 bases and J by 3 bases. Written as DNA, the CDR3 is TGTGCCAGCAGTTACTCAGGGACAGGGTTGGACACTGAAGCTTTCTTT. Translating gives CASSYSGTGLDTEAFF.

The CDR3 protein is CASSQISREKAGRRNTIYF. The DNA of the CDR3 is TGTGCCAGCAGCCAAATTTCCCGGGAAAAGGCCGGACGACGAAACACCATATATTTT. V usage is TRBV11-2 and J usage is TRBJ1-3; D is unclear. Trimming pared 5 bases from V and 5 bases from J, leaving 28 bases between. The CDR3 covers 19 residues. The germline CDR1 and CDR2 sequences are SGHAT and FQNNGV.

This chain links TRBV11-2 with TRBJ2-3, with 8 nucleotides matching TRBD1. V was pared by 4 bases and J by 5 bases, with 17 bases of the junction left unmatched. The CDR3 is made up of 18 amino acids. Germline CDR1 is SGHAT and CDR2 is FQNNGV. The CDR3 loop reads CASSSLPRGLSPIDTQYF. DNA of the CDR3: TGTGCCAGCAGCTCGCTACCCAGGGGGCTTTCTCCGATAGATACGCAGTATTTT.

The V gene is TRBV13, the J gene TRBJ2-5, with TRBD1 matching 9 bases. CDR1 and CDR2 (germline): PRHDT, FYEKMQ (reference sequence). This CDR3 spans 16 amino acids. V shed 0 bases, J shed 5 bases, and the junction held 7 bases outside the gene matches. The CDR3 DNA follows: TGTGCCAGCAGCTTAGGCCTGGGACAGGGATGGGAGACCCAGTACTTC. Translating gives CASSLGLGQGWETQYF.

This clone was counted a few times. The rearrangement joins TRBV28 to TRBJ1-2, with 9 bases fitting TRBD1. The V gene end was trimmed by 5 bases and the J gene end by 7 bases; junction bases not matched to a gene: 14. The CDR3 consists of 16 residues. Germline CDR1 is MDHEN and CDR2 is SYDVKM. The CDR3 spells CASSQSGGTGTPGYTF. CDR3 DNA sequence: TGTGCCAGCAGTCAATCTGGGGGGACAGGGACTCCTGGCTACACCTTC.